Detailed here is one TCR beta chain. Only a few counts were recorded for this clonotype. Its binding antigen is unknown. Base qualities are not recorded, but no much larger clone differs from it by a single base. Patients chosen for sequencing had shown expansion of CD8+CD57+ cells by flow cytometry. All patients had severe acquired aplastic anemia diagnosed by International Study of Aplastic Anemia and Agranulocytosis and Camitta criteria. No patient had received any therapy when blood was sampled. The study deep-sequenced TCR repertoires of sorted CD4+ and CD8+ blood T cells from severe aplastic anemia patients and healthy subjects. Patients were enrolled under clinicaltrials.gov protocols 00001620, 01623167, 00001397, 00071045, 00081523 and 00961064 in the USA. Ficoll-Paque density gradient centrifugation was used to isolate peripheral blood mononuclear cells. Before DNA extraction, CD4+ and CD8+ T cells were sorted with FACS or magnetic beads.

This entry comes from a study of CD8+CD57+ T cells in acquired aplastic anemia (dated by TCRdb to the late 2010s). In terms of the full investigation: A mean of around 3.3 ug of DNA, ranging from roughly 0.18 to 30 ug, was extracted from sorted CD4+ and CD8+ cells. A CD8+CD57+ expansion meant a frequency higher than the mean frequency seen in healthy subjects.

Inclusive of the bounding cysteine and phenylalanine, the CDR3 is 17 residues long. Only the CDR3 part of the read is kept: 51 bases, read in frame from the first base. Based on the germline V gene, the CDR1 and CDR2 sequences are MGHDK and SYGVNS. Genomic DNA served as template for TCR beta VDJ combination and CDR3 sequence profiling. An Illumina HiSeq 2000 was used for TCR repertoire sequencing. The authors' analysis ran thus. TRBV/TRBJ rearrangement plots, CDR3 size and DJ length profiles, and Simpson's diversity index were used to evaluate the repertoires. The immunodominant clone was defined as the most abundant DNA sequence in deep sequencing data. CDR3 amino acid sequences were checked for sharing across subjects and were also compared against the VDJdb database and published repertoires. Clones were called with MiXCR by TCRdb after fastp trimmed the public reads at Q25, and only in-frame beta chains were retained. Records with the same CDR3 protein are collapsed into one entry carrying the most frequent genes and DNA. The V and J calls were determined by TCRdb, not by the authors. Counted in this sample were approximately 470,000 distinct CDR3 sequences; approximately 32% of them appeared once. The ten largest clones add up to about 0.8% of the sample.

On the study overall, not on this receptor specifically: Between patients and healthy controls, no significant difference in CD8+ Simpson's diversity was found (P=0.060). Roughly 30 CD8+ CDR3 sequences were shared between patients and controls but appeared highly expressed in patients and within their immunodominant clones.

The clonotype comes from a human donor with aplastic anemia. Sequencing was done on a sample of sorted CD4+, CD8+, or CD8+CD57+ T cells (not recorded which) from PBMCs. The chain is assembled from TRBV25-1 and TRBJ2-7; the D call is possibly TRBD1 or TRBD2, each sharing 5 bases. In nucleotide form, the sequence is TGTGCTACCCCCCGCTATTCAGGCAGGGAGCTACCCTACGAGCAGTACTTC. The translation is CATPRYSGRELPYEQYF.